This TCR beta chain comes out of a study of beta chain features in type 1 diabetes. Overall study context: In all, some 100 million sorted cells from all samples were analyzed.

Expressed TCRB transcripts were sequenced after all isolated RNA was converted to cDNA. Using immunoSEQ multiplex PCR, the repertoire was profiled, and TCRdb retains in-frame clones only, with some absent. The sample includes 400,000 to 600,000 clones, approximately 31% of them seen just once. CD45RO/CCR7/CD25/CD127/CD95/CD27 sorting isolated CD4+ naive, central memory, regulatory and stem cell-like memory cells. Every sorted population was more than 98% pure. Sequencing used naive CD4+ T cells from blood. This sequence was found in a man between 18 and 35 years old in good health.

The CDR3 DNA reads TGTGCCAGTAGTATTGACTCCCCCAGCTCCTACGAGCAGTACTTC. As protein: CASSIDSPSSYEQYF. The J gene is TRBJ2-7, the V gene TRBV19; D remains unclear. The CDR3 is 15 residues long. CDR1 LNHDA and CDR2 SQIVND come from the germline V gene (reference sequence). Between the trimmed V and J ends, which lost 3 bases and 0 bases, there was a span of 12 bases.